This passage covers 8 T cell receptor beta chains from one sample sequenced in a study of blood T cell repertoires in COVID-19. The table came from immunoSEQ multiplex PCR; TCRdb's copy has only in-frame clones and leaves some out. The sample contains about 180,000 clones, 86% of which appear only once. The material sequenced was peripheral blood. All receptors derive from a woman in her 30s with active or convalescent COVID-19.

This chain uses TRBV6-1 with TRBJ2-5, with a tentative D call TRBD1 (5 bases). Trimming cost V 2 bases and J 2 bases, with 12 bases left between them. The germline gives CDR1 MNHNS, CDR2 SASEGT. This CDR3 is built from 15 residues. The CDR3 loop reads CASSESLRQQETQYF. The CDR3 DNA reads TGTGCCAGCAGTGAATCGCTCCGACAGCAAGAGACCCAGTACTTC.

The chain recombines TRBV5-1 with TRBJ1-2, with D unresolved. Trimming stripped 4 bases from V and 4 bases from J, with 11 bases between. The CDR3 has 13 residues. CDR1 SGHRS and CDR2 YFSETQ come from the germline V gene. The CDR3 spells CASSQGLFYGYTF. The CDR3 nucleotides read TGCGCCAGCAGCCAAGGACTGTTCTATGGCTACACCTTC.

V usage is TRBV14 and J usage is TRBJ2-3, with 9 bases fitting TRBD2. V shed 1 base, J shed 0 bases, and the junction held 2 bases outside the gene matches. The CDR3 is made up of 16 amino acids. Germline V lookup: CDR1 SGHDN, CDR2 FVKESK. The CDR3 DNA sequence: TGTGCCAGCAGCCAAGTGGCGGGGGGGAGCACAGATACGCAGTATTTT. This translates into CASSQVAGGSTDTQYF.

CDR3 protein: CASSLWSVNEQFF. The CDR3 bases are TGTGCCAGCAGCTTATGGTCAGTTAATGAGCAGTTCTTC. The chain employs TRBV7-9 and TRBJ2-1; D is undetermined. The CDR3 totals 13 residues. With 2 bases removed from V and 7 bases from J, the gap between germline ends came to 9 bases. Germline CDR1 and CDR2: SEHNR and FQNEAQ (reference sequence).

The CDR3 sequence: CASSSGQGGNYGYTF. CDR3 coding DNA: TGTGCCAGCAGCTCCGGACAGGGGGGTAACTATGGCTACACCTTC. This sequence joins TRBV5-4 and TRBJ1-2, with TRBD1 matching 10 bases. There are 15 residues in the CDR3. V lost 3 bases to trimming and J lost 1 base; unmatched junction nucleotides: 3. Germline loops: CDR1 SGHNT, CDR2 YYREEE (reference sequence).

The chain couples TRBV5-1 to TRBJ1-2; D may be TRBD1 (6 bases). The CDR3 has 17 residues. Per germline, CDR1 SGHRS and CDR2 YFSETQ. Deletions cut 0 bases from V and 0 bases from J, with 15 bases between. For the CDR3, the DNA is TGCGCCAGCAGCTTGGATTTGGGGACAAGTCCTAACTATGGCTACACCTTC. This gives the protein CASSLDLGTSPNYGYTF.

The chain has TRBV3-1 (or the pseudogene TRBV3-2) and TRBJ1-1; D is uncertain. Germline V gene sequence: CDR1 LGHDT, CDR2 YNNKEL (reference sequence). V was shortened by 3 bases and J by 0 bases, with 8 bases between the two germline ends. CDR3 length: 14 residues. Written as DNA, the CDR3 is TGTGCCAGCAGCCATGGCAGTATGAACACTGAAGCTTTCTTT. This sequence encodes CASSHGSMNTEAFF.

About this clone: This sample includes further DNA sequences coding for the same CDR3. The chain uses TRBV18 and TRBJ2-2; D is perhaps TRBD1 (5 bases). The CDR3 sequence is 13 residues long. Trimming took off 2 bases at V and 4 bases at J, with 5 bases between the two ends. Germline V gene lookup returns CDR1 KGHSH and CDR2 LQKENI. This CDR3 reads CASSPRGTGELFF. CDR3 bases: TGTGCCAGCTCACCAAGGGGCACCGGGGAGCTGTTTTTT.